This T cell receptor beta chain was retrieved from a study of blood T cell repertoires in COVID-19. Whole-study context: The United States, Italy and Spain supplied acute and convalescent COVID-19 samples.

This clone showed up just a few times. CDR3 length: 17 amino acids. The V and J ends lost 1 base and 4 bases, in that order; junction bases with no gene match: 6. CDR1 is LGHNT, CDR2 FRNRAP, per germline. Authors' methods: Nucleated cell number was recorded as an estimate derived from reference gene primer amplification. The data were produced by immunoSEQ multiplex PCR, yet TCRdb's version contains in-frame clones alone and is incomplete. V and J calls and clone size are copied from that table; D and trimming were computed from the DNA. The data hold about 100,000 clones, with more than 90% observed a single time.

Sample: peripheral blood. The chain employs TRBV12-5 and TRBJ2-5, with TRBD2 identical over 13 bases. The receptor's source is a man between 70 and 80 years old with acute or convalescent COVID-19. CDR3 DNA: TGTGCTAGTGGTTTGGAAATACTAGCGGGGGGGATAGAGACCCAGTACTTC. Encoded protein: CASGLEILAGGIETQYF.